The TCR beta chain described here comes from a study of T cells after yellow fever vaccination. On the study more broadly: SMART-Seq v4 Ultra Low Input prepared libraries from low-cell fractions.

Conversion of TCR transcripts into cDNA relied on 5'RACE template switching, which added a universal primer site and UMIs. MiXCR, run by TCRdb on the 5' RACE reads, gives a single entry per CDR3 protein. In the table there are 300,000 to 350,000 distinct CDR3 sequences, 3.5% to 4.5% of which are singletons. General study results and limits: Highly abundant clonotypes carried over from the bulk population could end up in FACS-sorted repertoires as contaminants. Most primary-vaccination clones reappeared after the booster (about 95% CD4, approximately 88% CD8).

Remarks on this clonotype: Its target is unknown.

Germline values: CDR1 SGHTA, CDR2 FQGNSA. V lost 6 bases to trimming and J lost 5 bases, with 17 bases between them. This CDR3 contains 15 residues. This sample comprised PBMCs, obtained 15 days after the yellow fever booster vaccination. The receptor was derived from a man aged 18 to 30 who received the YFV17D yellow fever vaccine. The chain has TRBV7-2 and TRBJ1-5; a possible D gene is TRBD1 (6 bases). CDR3 nucleotides: TGTGCCAGCAGACCAAGGATGGGGGCAGATCAGCCCCAGCATTTT. It yields the protein CASRPRMGADQPQHF.